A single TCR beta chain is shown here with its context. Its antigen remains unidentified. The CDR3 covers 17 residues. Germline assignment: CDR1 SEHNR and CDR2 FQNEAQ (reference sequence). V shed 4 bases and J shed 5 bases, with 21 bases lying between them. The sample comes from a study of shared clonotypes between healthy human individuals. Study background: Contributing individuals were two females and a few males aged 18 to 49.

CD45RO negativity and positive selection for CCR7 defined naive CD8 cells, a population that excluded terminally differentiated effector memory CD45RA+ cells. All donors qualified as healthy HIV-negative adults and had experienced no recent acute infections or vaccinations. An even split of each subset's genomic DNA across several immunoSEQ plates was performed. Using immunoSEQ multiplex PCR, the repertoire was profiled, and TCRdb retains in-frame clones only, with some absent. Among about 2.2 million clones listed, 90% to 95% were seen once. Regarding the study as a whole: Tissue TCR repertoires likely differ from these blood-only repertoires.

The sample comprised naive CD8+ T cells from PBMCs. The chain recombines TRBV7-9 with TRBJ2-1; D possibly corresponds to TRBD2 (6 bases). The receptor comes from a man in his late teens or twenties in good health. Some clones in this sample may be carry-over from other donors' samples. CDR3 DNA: TGTGCCAGCAGCTCATGGTTAGGCCTAGCGTTAAACAATGAGCAGTTCTTC. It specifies CASSSWLGLALNNEQFF.